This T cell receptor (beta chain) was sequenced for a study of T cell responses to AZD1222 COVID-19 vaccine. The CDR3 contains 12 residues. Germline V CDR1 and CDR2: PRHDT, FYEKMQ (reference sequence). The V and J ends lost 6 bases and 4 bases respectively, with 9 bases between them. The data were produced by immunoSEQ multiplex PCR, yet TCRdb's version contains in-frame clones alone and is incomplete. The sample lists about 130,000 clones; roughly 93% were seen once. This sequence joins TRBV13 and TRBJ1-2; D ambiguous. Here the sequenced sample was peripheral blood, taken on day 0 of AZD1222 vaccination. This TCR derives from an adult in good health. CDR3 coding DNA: TGTGCCAGCAGAGCGGGCGGCTATGGCTACACCTTC. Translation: CASRAGGYGYTF.